This TCR beta chain comes out of a study of blood T cell repertoires in COVID-19 (dated by TCRdb to about 2020). A note on the overall study: Samples from collaborators originated in the United States, Italy and Spain and spanned both the acute and convalescent phases of COVID-19. The prospective study material was composed of cDNA or gDNA derived from T cells, B-cell-depleted T cells, or PBMCs. The dataset comprised deeply sampled blood TCRbeta repertoires from subjects exposed to, actively infected with, or recovered from COVID-19. Sample metadata almost always included a de-identified subject ID, COVID-19 status, age in years and sex. Where HLA class I and class II types were available, the types were taken from metadata supplied by the sample provider, not from assay-based typing. The repertoires were released in a freely available public database meant as a resource for research on the immune response to SARS-CoV-2. The samples were drawn from the first 160 participants of the ongoing ImmuneRACE study and from 1,254 subjects provided by 6 global collaborators.

The immunoSEQ Assay, a bias-controlled multiplex PCR, was used to amplify TCRbeta CDR3 regions from genomic DNA. As for how the authors treated the data: The number of nucleated cells in each sample was estimated from the amplification of reference gene primers within the assay. Sequence reads were collapsed and filtered to measure the absolute abundance of every unique TCRbeta CDR3 rearrangement. For each sample, productive Simpson clonality was calculated as the square root of Simpson's diversity index across productive rearrangements. TCRdb limited this immuneACCESS table to in-frame rearrangements with V and J called. A share of clones is missing; checked studies link under half to unresolved V genes, and the rest is unexplained. The DNA was the basis for D and trimming; V, J and clone size are from that table. Counted in this sample were more than 200,000 clones; 80% to 90% of them appeared once. 4.5% to 7.5% of the sample rests with the top ten.

In the case of this clone: Which antigen it targets is not known. Base qualities are not recorded, but no much larger clone differs from it by a single base. The same CDR3 is also encoded by other DNA sequences in this sample.

Reading from cysteine to phenylalanine, the CDR3 counts 13 amino acids. The sequence is cut down to CDR3 DNA, 39 bases in frame from base 1. V and J are trimmed by 5 bases and 5 bases, and the gene matches miss 2 bases of the junction. CDR1 and CDR2 are drawn from the germline V gene (reference sequence): SEHNR, FQNEAQ. Overall results and qualifications from the work: How much clinical and demographic metadata was included differed by source and by participant, and the metadata was provided uncurated.

The collaborating institutions used their own protocols to collect whole blood in K2EDTA tubes. For TCRbeta analysis, collaborators shipped samples as frozen whole blood, isolated PBMCs, or DNA extracted from either of those sample types. The sequenced sample was peripheral blood. This sequence originates from a man of 80 years or more with acute or convalescent COVID-19. This chain joins TRBV7-9 to TRBJ2-2, with TRBD1 identical over 7 junction bases. The DNA sequence is given as TGTGCCAGCAGCCCACAGGGGACCGGGGAGCTGTTTTTT. This encodes CASSPQGTGELFF.